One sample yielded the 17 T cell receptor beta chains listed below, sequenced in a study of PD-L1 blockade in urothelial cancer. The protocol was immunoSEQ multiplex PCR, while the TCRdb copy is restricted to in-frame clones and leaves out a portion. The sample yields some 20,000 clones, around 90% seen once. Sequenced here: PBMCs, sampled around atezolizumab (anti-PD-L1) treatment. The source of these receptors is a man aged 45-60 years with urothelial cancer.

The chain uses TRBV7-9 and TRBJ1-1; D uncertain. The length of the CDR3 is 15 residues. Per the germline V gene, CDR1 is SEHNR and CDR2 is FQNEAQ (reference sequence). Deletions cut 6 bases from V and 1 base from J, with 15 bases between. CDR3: CASSFSNDGNTEAFF. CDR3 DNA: TGTGCCAGCAGTTTCTCTAACGATGGGAACACTGAAGCTTTCTTT. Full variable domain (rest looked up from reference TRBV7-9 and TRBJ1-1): DTGVSQNPRHKITKRGQNVTFRCDPISEHNRLYWYRQTLGQGPEFLTYFQNEAQLEKSRLLSDRFSAERPKGSFSTLEIQRTEQGDSAMYLCASSFSNDGNTEAFFGQGTRLTVV.

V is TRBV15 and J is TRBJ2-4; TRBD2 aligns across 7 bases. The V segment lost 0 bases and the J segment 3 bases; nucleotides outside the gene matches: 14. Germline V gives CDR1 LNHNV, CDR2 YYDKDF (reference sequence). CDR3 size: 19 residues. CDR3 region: CATSRDLGGTHRGKNIQYF. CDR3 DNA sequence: TGTGCCACCAGCAGAGATTTGGGGGGGACCCATAGGGGCAAAAACATTCAGTACTTC.

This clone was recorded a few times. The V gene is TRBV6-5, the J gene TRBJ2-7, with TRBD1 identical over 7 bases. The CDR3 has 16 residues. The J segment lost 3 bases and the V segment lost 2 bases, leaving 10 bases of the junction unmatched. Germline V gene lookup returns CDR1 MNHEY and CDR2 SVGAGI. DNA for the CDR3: TGTGCCAGCAGTTACAAACAGGGGAATGCTGTCTACGAGCAGTACTTC. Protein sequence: CASSYKQGNAVYEQYF.

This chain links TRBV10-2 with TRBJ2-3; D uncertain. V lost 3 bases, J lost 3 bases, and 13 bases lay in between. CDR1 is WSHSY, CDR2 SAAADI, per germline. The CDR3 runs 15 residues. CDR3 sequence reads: CASSEYRVGTDTQYF. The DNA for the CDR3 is TGCGCCAGCAGTGAATATCGGGTCGGTACAGATACGCAGTATTTT.

CDR3 amino acids: CASSLASGYSYNEQFF. The DNA for the CDR3 is TGTGCCAGCAGCTTAGCTAGCGGGTATTCCTACAATGAGCAGTTCTTC. The V gene is TRBV7-6, the J gene TRBJ2-1; 7 nucleotides agree with TRBD2. Germline V lookup: CDR1 SGHVS, CDR2 FNYEAQ. The junction had 3 bases not matched to a gene; V was cut back by 0 bases and J by 1 base. The CDR3 has 16 amino acids.

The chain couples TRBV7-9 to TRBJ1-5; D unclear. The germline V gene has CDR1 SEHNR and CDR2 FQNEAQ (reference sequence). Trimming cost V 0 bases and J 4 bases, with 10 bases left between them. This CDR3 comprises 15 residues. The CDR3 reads CASSLASGRNQPQHF. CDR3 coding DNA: TGTGCCAGCAGCTTAGCTTCCGGGAGGAATCAGCCCCAGCATTTT.

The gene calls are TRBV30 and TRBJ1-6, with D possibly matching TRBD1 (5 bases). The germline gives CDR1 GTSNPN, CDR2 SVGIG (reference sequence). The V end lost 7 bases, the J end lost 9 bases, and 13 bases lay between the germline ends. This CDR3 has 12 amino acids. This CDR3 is CASGGGSSPLHF. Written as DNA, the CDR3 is TGTGCCTCGGGGGGTGGAAGTTCACCCCTCCACTTT.

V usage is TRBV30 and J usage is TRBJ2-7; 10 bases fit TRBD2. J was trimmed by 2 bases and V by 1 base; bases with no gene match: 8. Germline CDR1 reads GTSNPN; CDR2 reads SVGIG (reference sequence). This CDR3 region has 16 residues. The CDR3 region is CAWSAYLSGRAYEQYF. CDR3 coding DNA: TGTGCCTGGAGTGCCTACCTGAGCGGGAGGGCCTACGAGCAGTACTTC.

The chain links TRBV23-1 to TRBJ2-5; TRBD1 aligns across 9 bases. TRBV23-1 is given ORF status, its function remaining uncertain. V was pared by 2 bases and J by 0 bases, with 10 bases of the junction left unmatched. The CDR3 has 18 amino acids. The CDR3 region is CASSQAGQGTENQETQYF. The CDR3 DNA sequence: TGCGCCAGCAGTCAAGCCGGACAGGGGACAGAAAACCAAGAGACCCAGTACTTC.

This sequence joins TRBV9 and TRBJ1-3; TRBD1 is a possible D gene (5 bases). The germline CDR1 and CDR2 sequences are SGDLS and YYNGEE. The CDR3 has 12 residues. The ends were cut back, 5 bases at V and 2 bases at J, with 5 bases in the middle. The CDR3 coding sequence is TGTGCCAGCAGGGGGCCTGGAAACACCATATATTTT. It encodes CASRGPGNTIYF.

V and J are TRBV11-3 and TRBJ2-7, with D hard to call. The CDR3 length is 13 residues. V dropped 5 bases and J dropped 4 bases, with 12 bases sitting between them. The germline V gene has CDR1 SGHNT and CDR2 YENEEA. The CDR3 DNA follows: TGTGCCAGCAGCCTAGGATACGGGTACGAGCAGTACTTC. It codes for CASSLGYGYEQYF.

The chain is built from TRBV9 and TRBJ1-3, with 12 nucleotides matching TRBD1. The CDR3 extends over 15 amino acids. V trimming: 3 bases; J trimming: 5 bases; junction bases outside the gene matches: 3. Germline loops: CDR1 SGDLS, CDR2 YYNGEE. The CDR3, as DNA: TGTGCCAGCAGCGCGGGACAGGGGGCCAGAAACACCATATATTTT. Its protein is CASSAGQGARNTIYF.

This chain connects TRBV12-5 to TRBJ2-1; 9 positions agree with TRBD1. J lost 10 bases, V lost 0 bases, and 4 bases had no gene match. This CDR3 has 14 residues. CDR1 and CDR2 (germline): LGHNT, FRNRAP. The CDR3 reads CASGLVQGAGEQFF. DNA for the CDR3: TGTGCTAGTGGTTTGGTACAGGGGGCTGGGGAGCAGTTCTTC.

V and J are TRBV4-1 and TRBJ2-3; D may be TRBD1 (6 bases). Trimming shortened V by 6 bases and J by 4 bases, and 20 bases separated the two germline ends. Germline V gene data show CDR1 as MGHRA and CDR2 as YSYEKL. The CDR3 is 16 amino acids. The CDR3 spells CASSSRRGNIPDTQYF. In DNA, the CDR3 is TGCGCCAGCAGTTCCCGCAGGGGCAATATTCCAGATACGCAGTATTTT.

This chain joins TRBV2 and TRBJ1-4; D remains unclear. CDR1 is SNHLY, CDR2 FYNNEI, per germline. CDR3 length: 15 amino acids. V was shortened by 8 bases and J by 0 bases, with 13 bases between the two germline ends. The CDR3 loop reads CASSEGDATNEKLFF. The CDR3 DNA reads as TGTGCCAGCTCTGAGGGTGACGCAACTAATGAAAAACTGTTTTTT.

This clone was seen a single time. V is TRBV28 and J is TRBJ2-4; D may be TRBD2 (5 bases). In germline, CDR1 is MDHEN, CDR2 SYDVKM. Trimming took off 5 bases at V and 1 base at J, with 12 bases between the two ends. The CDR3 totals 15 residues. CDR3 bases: TGTGCCAGCAGTGATCGAACTAGGGCCAAAAACATTCAGTACTTC. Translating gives CASSDRTRAKNIQYF.

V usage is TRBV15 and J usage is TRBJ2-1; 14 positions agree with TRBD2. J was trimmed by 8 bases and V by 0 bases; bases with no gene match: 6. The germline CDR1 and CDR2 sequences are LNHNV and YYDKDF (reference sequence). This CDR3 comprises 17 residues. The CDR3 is CATSRDPGTSGSDEQFF. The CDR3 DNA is TGTGCCACCAGCAGAGACCCCGGGACTAGCGGGAGCGATGAGCAGTTCTTC. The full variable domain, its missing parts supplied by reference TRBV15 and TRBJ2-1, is DAMVIQNPRYQVTQFGKPVTLSCSQTLNHNVMYWYQQKSSQAPKLLFHYYDKDFNNEADTPDNFQSRRPNTSFCFLDIRSPGLGDTAMYLCATSRDPGTSGSDEQFFGPGTRLTVL.